The TCR beta chain under discussion was sequenced for a study of blood T cell repertoires in COVID-19. Study information: The study drew acute and convalescent COVID-19 samples from the United States, Italy and Spain. PBMCs, B-cell-depleted T cells, or T cells provided the cDNA or gDNA that made up the material.

The assay was immunoSEQ multiplex PCR, and TCRdb's table has in-frame clones only and misses some. The sample has about 70,000 clones; about 86% are singletons. V was pared by 2 bases and J by 8 bases, with 10 bases between. The CDR3 covers 12 residues. In germline, CDR1 is SGHDT, CDR2 YYEEEE. The chain is built from TRBV5-6 and TRBJ1-2, with TRBD1 as a possible D gene (5 bases). The clonotype originates from a human donor in a cohort sampled during active COVID-19. Sequenced sample: peripheral blood. The CDR3 protein is CASSFSQGGYTF. In DNA, the CDR3 is TGTGCCAGCAGCTTTAGTCAGGGAGGCTACACCTTC.